A single sample gave rise to the 11 T cell receptor beta chains below, sequenced in a study of shared clonotypes between healthy human individuals. Profiling relied on immunoSEQ multiplex PCR, and the TCRdb table lists in-frame clones only, not all of them. Among about 690,000 clones listed, 80% to 95% were seen once. The sequenced sample was memory CD8+ T cells from PBMCs. Subset noted: CD45RO+ cells pooled with CCR7-negative TemRA cells. The receptor source for this set is a man aged 18-30 years in good health. Some clones in this sample may be carry-over from other donors' samples.

The J gene is TRBJ2-7, the V gene TRBV6-1; no definite D call. The germline V and J ends were trimmed by 2 bases and 2 bases, with 7 bases remaining between them. The CDR3 extends over 13 amino acids. Germline CDR1 MNHNS, CDR2 SASEGT. In DNA form, the CDR3 reads TGTGCCAGCAGTGAAAGGCAGACCTACGAGCAGTACTTC. This codes for CASSERQTYEQYF.

The CDR3 reads CSVVPGGPPYGYTF. CDR3 coding DNA: TGCAGCGTTGTCCCAGGGGGGCCTCCCTATGGCTACACCTTC. The J gene is TRBJ1-2, the V gene TRBV29-1; 7 nucleotides match TRBD1. The junction had 9 bases not matched to a gene; V was cut back by 4 bases and J by 4 bases. This CDR3 spans 14 amino acids. Germline V lookup: CDR1 SQVTM, CDR2 ANQGSEA.

This clone appeared a single time. This chain links TRBV28 with TRBJ2-7, with D unresolved. The V end was cut by 7 bases, the J end by 2 bases, with 12 bases between. This CDR3 contains 13 residues. Germline loops: CDR1 MDHEN, CDR2 SYDVKM. This CDR3 reads CASNPRGPYEQYF. DNA for the CDR3: TGTGCCAGCAACCCCCGAGGCCCCTACGAGCAGTACTTC.

Regarding this clone: At the DNA level, this CDR3 is encoded by other sequences in the same sample as well. CDR3 bases: TGTGCCAGTAGTATAAGGGACCTGAACACTGAAGCTTTCTTT. Protein product: CASSIRDLNTEAFF. The V call is TRBV19, the J call TRBJ1-1, with TRBD1 as a possible D gene (5 bases). CDR1 is LNHDA, CDR2 SQIVND, per germline (reference sequence). This CDR3 is built from 14 residues. Trimming cost V 2 bases and J 0 bases, with 7 bases left between them.

The chain carries TRBV27 and TRBJ2-2; the match to TRBD1 covers 9 bases. This CDR3 spans 14 amino acids. From germline, CDR1 is MNHEY and CDR2 SMNVEV (reference sequence). V was pared by 6 bases and J by 7 bases, with 6 bases of the junction left unmatched. The CDR3, as DNA: TGTGCCAGCAGCCAACAGGGGGCCATCGGGGAGCTGTTTTTT. Protein: CASSQQGAIGELFF.

The chain recombines TRBV11-2 with TRBJ2-7; 9 nucleotides agree with TRBD1. Germline V gives CDR1 SGHAT, CDR2 FQNNGV. Losses at the gene ends were 5 bases for V and 7 bases for J; bases not matched to a gene: 6. CDR3 length equals 13 residues. CDR3: CASSTRTGEEQYF. The CDR3 nucleotides read TGTGCCAGCAGCACACGGACAGGGGAAGAGCAGTACTTC.

V usage is TRBV28 and J usage is TRBJ2-2, with D perhaps TRBD1 (6 bases). V dropped 8 bases and J dropped 2 bases, with 18 bases sitting between them. The germline gives CDR1 MDHEN, CDR2 SYDVKM. This CDR3 contains 16 residues. The CDR3 is CASCGFGTSNTGELFF. The CDR3, as DNA: TGTGCCAGCTGCGGATTTGGGACATCCAACACCGGGGAGCTGTTTTTT.

V usage is TRBV7-9 and J usage is TRBJ2-7; D is perhaps TRBD1 or TRBD2 (5 bases each). The CDR3 length is 13 residues. V lost 5 bases and J lost 4, with 12 bases in between. In germline, CDR1 is SEHNR, CDR2 FQNEAQ (reference sequence). Here the CDR3 DNA reads TGTGCCAGCAGCCCCACGGGGCTTTACGAGCAGTACTTC. Translation: CASSPTGLYEQYF.

This clone came up once. This sequence joins TRBV9 and TRBJ2-4, with a weak D call TRBD2 (6 bases). The germline V and J ends were trimmed by 0 bases and 1 base, with 8 bases remaining between them. Germline CDR1 SGDLS, CDR2 YYNGEE. The CDR3 is 15 residues long. DNA of the CDR3: TGTGCCAGCAGCGTAGAGGGGAGGGCCAAAAACATTCAGTACTTC. As protein: CASSVEGRAKNIQYF. Complete variable domain (other parts from reference TRBV9 and TRBJ2-4): DSGVTQTPKHLITATGQRVTLRCSPRSGDLSVYWYQQSLDQGLQFLIQYYNGEERAKGNILERFSAQQFPDLHSELNLSSLELGDSALYFCASSVEGRAKNIQYFGAGTRLSVL.

The V and J genes are TRBV6-6 and TRBJ2-1, with D tentatively TRBD1 (6 bases). Germline CDR1 and CDR2: MNHNY and SVGAGI (reference sequence). V lost 2 bases, J lost 8 bases, and 10 bases lay in between. The CDR3 is made up of 13 amino acids. The CDR3 reads CASSYQGPDEQFF. The CDR3 DNA follows: TGTGCCAGCAGTTACCAGGGGCCGGATGAGCAGTTCTTC.

In the case of this clone: The sample contains more than one DNA sequence encoding this CDR3. The chain uses TRBV27 and TRBJ1-5; 7 bases are shared with TRBD1. The CDR3 is 13 residues long. Germline lookup yields CDR1 MNHEY and CDR2 SMNVEV (reference sequence). Unmatched junction bases numbered 5, after V lost 6 bases and J lost 6 bases. The CDR3 loop is CASSDRVGQPQHF. The CDR3 bases are TGTGCCAGCAGCGACAGGGTTGGTCAGCCCCAGCATTTT.